The 15 T cell receptor beta chains listed next were all sequenced from one sample in a study of spatial heterogeneity in lung cancer. No antigens are known for them. Time point reported: sample taken at primary tumor resection. MiXCR, applied by TCRdb to the 5' RACE reads, yields one record per CDR3 protein. The data hold several thousand distinct CDR3 sequences, with about 15% observed a single time. General study findings and limits: Counts of expanded intratumoral alpha and beta TCRs tracked tumor mutation counts.

This specimen consisted of lung tumor tissue, obtained at surgery. The receptors originated from a female donor with early-stage non-small cell lung cancer.

This clonotype has at least ten counts. The CDR3 nucleotides are TGTGCCAGCAGTTATGGCGTCGGACTAGGAAACTACGAGCAGTACTTC. Amino acid sequence: CASSYGVGLGNYEQYF. The chain employs TRBV6-2 or TRBV6-3 and TRBJ2-7, with 7 bases aligning to TRBD2. The CDR3 sequence is 16 residues long. V shed 3 bases and J 3 bases; nucleotides not matched to a gene: 11. The germline V gene encodes CDR1 MNHEY and CDR2 SVGEGT.

This chain joins TRBV6-5 and TRBJ2-4; D is unclear. This CDR3 is 13 amino acids long. Trimming removed 3 bases at V and 8 bases at J, with 11 bases between. The V gene's germline CDR1 is MNHEY and CDR2 SVGAGI. The CDR3 nucleotides are TGTGCCAGCAGTTATAGGCCAGGCCACATTCAGTACTTC. Translation: CASSYRPGHIQYF.

This clonotype came up many times. The chain is built from TRBV5-1 and TRBJ2-3; TRBD1 matches 9 bases. The V and J ends lost 3 bases and 3 bases, in that order; junction bases with no gene match: 5. Germline assignment: CDR1 SGHRS and CDR2 YFSETQ. The CDR3 has 15 residues. CDR3 DNA: TGCGCCAGCAGCTCCGGGACAGGGCCTACAGATACGCAGTATTTT. Translated: CASSSGTGPTDTQYF.

This clonotype was observed at least ten times. The chain has TRBV20-1 and TRBJ2-5; 9 nucleotides agree with TRBD2. V gave up 0 bases and J gave up 5 bases; unmatched junction bases: 7. The CDR3 is 15 amino acids. The germline V gene encodes CDR1 DFQATT and CDR2 SNEGSKA (reference sequence). The CDR3: CSARDQAGGGETQYF. The CDR3 DNA sequence: TGCAGTGCTAGAGATCAAGCGGGGGGCGGGGAGACCCAGTACTTC.

This clonotype was seen more than once but under ten times. Here the CDR3 reads CASSVASGRAYEQYF. The CDR3 DNA reads TGTGCCAGCAGCGTAGCGAGCGGGAGGGCCTACGAGCAGTACTTC. This chain connects TRBV9 to TRBJ2-7, with 10 bases matching TRBD2. V trimming: 0 bases; J trimming: 2 bases; junction bases outside the gene matches: 2. The CDR3 covers 15 residues. Germline V gene sequence: CDR1 SGDLS, CDR2 YYNGEE. The full variable domain, in which reference TRBV9 and TRBJ2-7 provide the parts outside the CDR3, is DSGVTQTPKHLITATGQRVTLRCSPRSGDLSVYWYQQSLDQGLQFLIQYYNGEERAKGNILERFSAQQFPDLHSELNLSSLELGDSALYFCASSVASGRAYEQYFGPGTRLTVT.

This chain joins TRBV7-2 and TRBJ1-3; TRBD1 aligns across 7 bases. Germline CDR1 is SGHTA and CDR2 is FQGNSA. CDR3 length equals 17 residues. V lost 5 bases to trimming and J lost 0 bases; unmatched junction nucleotides: 10. CDR3 in amino acids: CASSLNSGTASGNTIYF. The CDR3 nucleotides read TGTGCCAGCAGCCTCAACTCCGGGACAGCCTCTGGAAACACCATATATTTT. Looking up the rest from reference TRBV7-2 and TRBJ1-3 gives the full variable domain: GAGVSQSPSNKVTEKGKDVELRCDPISGHTALYWYRQSLGQGLEFLIYFQGNSAPDKSGLPSDRFSAERTGGSVSTLTIQRTQQEDSAVYLCASSLNSGTASGNTIYFGEGSWLTVV.

By share, this clonotype ranks as medium-sized. V gene TRBV5-4 combines with J gene TRBJ2-3, with D perhaps being TRBD1 or TRBD2 (5 bases each). CDR3 length equals 15 residues. CDR1 SGHNT and CDR2 YYREEE come from the germline V gene (reference sequence). V was shortened by 5 bases and J by 4 bases, with 17 bases between the two germline ends. The CDR3 nucleotides read TGTGCCAGCAGTCCGGGCCCCCGGGGCGCAGATACGCAGTATTTT. Translation gives CASSPGPRGADTQYF.

Judged by abundance, this clonotype is medium-sized (0.01 to 0.1%). The chain recombines TRBV13 with TRBJ1-4, with no clear D. CDR1 is PRHDT, CDR2 FYEKMQ, per germline (reference sequence). V was trimmed by 5 bases and J by 0 bases, leaving 13 bases between them. CDR3 length equals 16 residues. This CDR3 is CASSPSRPATNEKLFF. The CDR3 bases are TGTGCCAGCAGCCCTAGCCGGCCGGCAACTAATGAAAAACTGTTTTTT.

This clonotype appeared many times. The CDR3 here is CASSRDWKTYEQYF. CDR3 in DNA: TGCGCCAGCAGCCGAGACTGGAAGACCTACGAGCAGTACTTC. The V and J genes are TRBV4-1 and TRBJ2-7; D gene uncertain. The V end lost 4 bases, the J end lost 2 bases, and 12 bases lay between the germline ends. CDR3 length equals 14 residues. In germline, CDR1 is MGHRA, CDR2 YSYEKL.

This chain uses TRBV9 with TRBJ2-7; the D gene is possibly TRBD2 (6 bases). This CDR3 contains 15 residues. V was shortened by 5 bases and J by 1 base, with 16 bases between the two germline ends. CDR1 is SGDLS, CDR2 YYNGEE, per germline. The CDR3 DNA follows: TGTGCCAGCAGTGGTGGAGGGTTTGTGTCCTACGAGCAGTACTTC. This encodes CASSGGGFVSYEQYF.

In this sample, this clonotype is large. This chain joins TRBV6-1 and TRBJ2-1; tentatively, D is TRBD1 or TRBD2 (5 bases each). The CDR3 spans 14 residues. The germline V gene encodes CDR1 MNHNS and CDR2 SASEGT. V lost 5 bases to trimming and J lost 6 bases, with 14 bases between them. CDR3 sequence: CASSREGPPNEQFF. CDR3 coding DNA: TGTGCCAGCAGTCGAGAGGGGCCCCCCAATGAGCAGTTCTTC.

This clonotype occurred a few times. The chain uses TRBV27 and TRBJ1-1; D call uncertain. Trimming took off 3 bases at V and 7 bases at J, with 9 bases between the two ends. The CDR3 is made up of 12 amino acids. Germline V gene lookup returns CDR1 MNHEY and CDR2 SMNVEV (reference sequence). The CDR3: CASSFGLGEAFF. Written as DNA, the CDR3 is TGTGCCAGCAGTTTCGGATTGGGTGAAGCTTTCTTT.

In this sample, this clonotype turned up once. The chain's CDR3 is CASSLLLGNEAFF. DNA of the CDR3: TGTGCCAGCAGCTTACTACTCGGGAATGAAGCTTTCTTT. The chain employs TRBV11-2 and TRBJ1-1; D gene ambiguous. V was cut by 2 bases and J by 7 bases, with 11 bases left in between. The CDR3 runs 13 residues. Looked up from germline, CDR1 is SGHAT and CDR2 is FQNNGV.

The chain links TRBV29-1 to TRBJ1-1; no clear D. Trimming took off 6 bases at V and 0 bases at J, with 11 bases between the two ends. CDR3 length: 13 amino acids. Germline CDR1 and CDR2: SQVTM and ANQGSEA. The CDR3 region has the DNA TGCAGCGTGGGAAGTTACTTGAACACTGAAGCTTTCTTT. This translates into CSVGSYLNTEAFF.

This clonotype came up many times. The chain links TRBV14 to TRBJ2-1; D unclear. The germline gives CDR1 SGHDN, CDR2 FVKESK. The V end was cut by 5 bases, the J end by 3 bases, with 8 bases between. The CDR3 length is 13 residues. The CDR3 coding sequence is TGTGCCAGCAGCGCGGATATCTACAATGAGCAGTTCTTC. It is translated as CASSADIYNEQFF.